These T cell receptor beta chains were read from a single sample in a study of tumor and adjacent non-tumor tissue in lung cancer. A single record per CDR3 protein comes from TCRdb applying MiXCR to the multiplex PCR reads. The sample consists of over 110,000 distinct CDR3 sequences, about 71% of them appearing once. Sequences were obtained from lung tumor tissue. These receptor sequences come from a man aged 55 to 69 with small cell lung cancer. CDR3s include the opening cysteine and the closing phenylalanine or tryptophan. The D gene is left open where the match is weak. For some rows the clone size is stated as once, few or many, or as a class when expanded; others skip it.

TRBJ2-7,few,NA,TRBV11-2,CASSLAQKGRAVGMNEQYF,TGTGCCAGCAGCTTAGCGCAAAAAGGTAGAGCAGTGGGCATGAACGAGCAGTACTTC
TRBJ1-6,NA,NA,TRBV20-1,CSAQDRQMQGSPLHF,TGTAGTGCTCAAGATAGGCAGATGCAGGGGTCACCCCTCCACTTT
TRBJ2-3,many,NA,TRBV6-5,CASSYRSGGTDTQYF,TGTGCCAGCAGTTACCGTTCGGGCGGCACAGATACGCAGTATTTT
TRBJ1-6,NA,NA,TRBV12-3/TRBV12-4,CASSRPFPSSPLHF,TGTGCCAGTAGCAGGCCCTTCCCAAGTTCACCCCTCCACTTT
TRBJ2-1,NA,NA,TRBV6-5,CASSYGATSYNEELF,TGTGCCAGCAGTTACGGGGCAACCTCCTACAATGAGGAGTTATTC
TRBJ2-7,NA,TRBD2,TRBV29-1,CGVLGLAGVGEQYF,TGCGGCGTCCTAGGACTAGCGGGAGTAGGTGAGCAGTACTTC
TRBJ1-4,NA,NA,TRBV6-5,CASSYSQAYNEKLFF,TGTGCCAGCAGTTACTCTCAAGCCTATAATGAAAAACTGTTTTTT
TRBJ1-1,NA,NA,TRBV11-2,CASSLVAGANTETFF,TGTGCCAGCAGCTTAGTGGCAGGGGCGAACACTGAAACTTTCTTT
TRBJ2-7,NA,NA,TRBV12-3/TRBV12-4,CASSLTGYEQYF,TGTGCCAGCAGTTTGACGGGCTACGAGCAGTACTTC
TRBJ2-4,NA,NA,TRBV11-2,CASSLGQGLTKNNQYF,TGTGCCAGCAGCTTAGGTCAGGGGTTAACCAAAAACAATCAGTACTTC
TRBJ2-3,many,TRBD1,TRBV7-8,CASSLATGGVTDTQYF,TGTGCCAGCAGCTTAGCCACAGGGGGCGTGACAGATACGCAGTATTTT
TRBJ1-1,NA,TRBD1,TRBV20-1,CSAPHRGQSTEAFF,TGCAGTGCCCCACACAGGGGACAGAGCACTGAAGCTTTCTTT
TRBJ2-3,NA,NA,TRBV11-2,CARSQGGTDTQYF,TGTGCCAGAAGCCAAGGCGGCACAGATACGCAGTATTTT
TRBJ2-5,many,TRBD2,TRBV11-3,CASSLGRLAGAGETQYF,TGTGCCAGCAGCTTAGGTCGGCTAGCGGGAGCGGGAGAGACCCAGTACTTC
TRBJ1-2,many,TRBD1,TRBV4-2,CASSQEVGTGGLPNGYTF,TGTGCCAGCAGCCAAGAAGTAGGGACAGGGGGCCTCCCTAATGGCTACACCTTC
TRBJ2-1,few,TRBD2,TRBV6-1,CASSELVGGKNEQFF,TGTGCCAGCAGTGAACTTGTGGGAGGGAAGAATGAGCAGTTTTTC
TRBJ2-7,many,TRBD1,TRBV5-5,CASSWSPSGTGGNEQYF,TGTGCCAGCAGCTGGTCCCCCTCCGGGACAGGGGGGAACGAGCAGTACTTC
TRBJ1-5,NA,TRBD1,TRBV4-2,CASSPGQRYNQPQHF,TGTGCCAGCAGCCCGGGACAGCGGTACAATCAGCCCCAGCATTTT
TRBJ1-1,few,NA,TRBV20-1,CSARGGGWTEAFF,TGCAGTGCTAGAGGGGGGGGTTGGACTGAAGCTTTCTTT
TRBJ1-5,NA,NA,TRBV20-1,CSARRTGSDQPKHF,TGCAGTGCTAGACGGACGGGGTCAGATCAGCCCAAGCATTTT
TRBJ2-1,NA,NA,TRBV5-4,CTSSSHPNEQFF,TGTACCAGCAGCTCCCATCCCAATGAGCAGTTCTTC
TRBJ2-2,NA,NA,TRBV29-1,CSVGGRSGELSF,TGCAGCGTTGGAGGGAGGTCCGGGGAGCTGTCTTTT
TRBJ1-4,few,TRBD1,TRBV20-1,CSARERDSEKLFF,TGCAGTGCTAGAGAGCGGGACAGTGAAAAACTGTTTTTT
TRBJ2-7,NA,NA,TRBV4-2,CASSQVGRESYGQYF,TGTGCCAGCAGCCAAGTTGGACGGGAGTCCTATGGGCAGTACTTC
TRBJ2-1,NA,TRBD2,TRBV11-1,CAGSSESRTSGSGNEQSF,TGTGCCGGCAGTTCAGAATCGAGGACTAGCGGGAGTGGTAATGAGCAGTCCTTC
TRBJ2-2,NA,TRBD2,TRBV11-3,CANSPLAGGSGELLF,TGTGCCAACAGTCCACTAGCGGGAGGAAGCGGGGAGCTGCTTTTT
TRBJ2-3,few,NA,TRBV20-1,CSARVTDTDTQYF,TGCAGTGCTAGAGTGACAGACACAGATACGCAGTATTTT
TRBJ1-5,NA,NA,TRBV12-3/TRBV12-4,CASSLRVLNQSQHF,TGTGCCAGCAGCCTCAGAGTACTGAATCAGTCCCAGCATTTT
TRBJ2-1,once,NA,TRBV20-1,CSGGRGEQFF,TGTAGTGGTGGCAGAGGGGAGCAGTTCTTC
TRBJ2-1,few,TRBD1,TRBV13,CASSLGDRVFF,TGTGCCAGCAGCTTAGGGGACAGGGTGTTCTTC
TRBJ2-3,once,TRBD2,TRBV9,CASSVGAGTADTQYF,TGTGCCAGCAGCGTAGGAGCGGGAACGGCAGATACGCAGTATTTT
TRBJ1-1,NA,NA,TRBV20-1,CSARLGTEAFF,TGCAGTGCTAGGCTAGGTACTGAAGCTTTCTTT